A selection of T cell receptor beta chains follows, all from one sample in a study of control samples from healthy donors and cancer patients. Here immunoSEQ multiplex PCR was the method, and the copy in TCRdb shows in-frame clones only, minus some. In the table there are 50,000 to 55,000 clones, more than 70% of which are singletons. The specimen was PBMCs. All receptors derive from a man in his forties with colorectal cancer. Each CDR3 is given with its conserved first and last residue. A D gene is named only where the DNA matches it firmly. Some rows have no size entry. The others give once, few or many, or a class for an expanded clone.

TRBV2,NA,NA,CASSDLALTYEQYF
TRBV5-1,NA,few,CASSSGDMIMNTEAFF
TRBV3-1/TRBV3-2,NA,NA,CASSQWIDQPQHF
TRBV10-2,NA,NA,CASSESKGEKRQPQHF
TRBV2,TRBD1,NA,CASSGGTGGGSPLHF
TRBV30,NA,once,CAWRLDFTYEQYF
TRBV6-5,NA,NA,CASSYMGVGNTIYF
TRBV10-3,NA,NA,CAISDPGLRNEQFF
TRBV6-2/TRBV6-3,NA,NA,CASSYSTGGENTEAFF
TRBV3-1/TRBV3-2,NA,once,CASSQGAEQNYGYTF
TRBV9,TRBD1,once,CASSVGQGMDNEQFF
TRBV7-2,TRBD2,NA,CASSLLADLSYNEQFF
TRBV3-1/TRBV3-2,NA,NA,CASSQVLAGTQYF
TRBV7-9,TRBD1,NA,CASSSYGTDMNTEAFF
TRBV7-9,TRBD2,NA,CASSRGVAGGSAYEQYF
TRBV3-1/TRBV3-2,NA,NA,CASSQDLGTSYNEQFF
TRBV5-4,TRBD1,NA,CASSLQGADEQYF
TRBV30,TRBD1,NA,CAWGSGTGVTDTQYF
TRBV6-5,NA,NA,CASSFSGGLGYTF
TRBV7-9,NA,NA,CASSLTSYEQYF
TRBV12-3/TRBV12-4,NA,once,CASSFRGSYGYTF
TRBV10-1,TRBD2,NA,CASSDGLAVEGLHEQFF
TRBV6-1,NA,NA,CASSEGGLGIGETQYF
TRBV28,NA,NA,CASSLSVPGAEEGYTF
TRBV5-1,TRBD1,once,CASSLVDRANTEAFF